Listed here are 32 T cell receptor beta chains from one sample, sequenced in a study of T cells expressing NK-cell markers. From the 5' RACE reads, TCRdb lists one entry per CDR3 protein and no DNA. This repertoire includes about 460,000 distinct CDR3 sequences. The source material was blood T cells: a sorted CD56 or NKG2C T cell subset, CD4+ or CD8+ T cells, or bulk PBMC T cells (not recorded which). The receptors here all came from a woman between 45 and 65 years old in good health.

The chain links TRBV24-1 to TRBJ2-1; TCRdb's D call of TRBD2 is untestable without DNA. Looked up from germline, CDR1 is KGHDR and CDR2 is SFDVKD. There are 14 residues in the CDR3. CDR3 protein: CATASGRGHNEQFF.

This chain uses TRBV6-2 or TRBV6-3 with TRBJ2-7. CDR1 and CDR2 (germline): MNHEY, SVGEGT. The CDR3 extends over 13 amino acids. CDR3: CASSYSHVYEQYF.

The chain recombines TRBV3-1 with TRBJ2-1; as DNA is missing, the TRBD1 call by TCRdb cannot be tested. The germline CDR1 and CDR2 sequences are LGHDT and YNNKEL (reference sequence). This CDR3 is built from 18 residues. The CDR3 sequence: CASSQDPRQGFIDNEQFF.

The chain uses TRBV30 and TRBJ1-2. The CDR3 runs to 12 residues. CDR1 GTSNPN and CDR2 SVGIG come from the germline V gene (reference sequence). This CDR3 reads CAWRSKGVGYTF.

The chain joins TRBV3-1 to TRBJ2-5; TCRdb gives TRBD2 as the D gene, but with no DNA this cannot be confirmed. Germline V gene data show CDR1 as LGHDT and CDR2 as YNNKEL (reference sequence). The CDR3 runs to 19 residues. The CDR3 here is CASSQVPPGLGDRQETQYF.

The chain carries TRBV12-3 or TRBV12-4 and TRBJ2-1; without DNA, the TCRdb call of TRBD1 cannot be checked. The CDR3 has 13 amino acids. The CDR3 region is CASRGGTSNEQFF.

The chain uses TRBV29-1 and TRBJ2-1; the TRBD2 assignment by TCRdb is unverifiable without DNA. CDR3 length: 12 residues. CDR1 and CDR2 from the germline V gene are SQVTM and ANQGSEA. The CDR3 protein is CSASSGPSEQFF.

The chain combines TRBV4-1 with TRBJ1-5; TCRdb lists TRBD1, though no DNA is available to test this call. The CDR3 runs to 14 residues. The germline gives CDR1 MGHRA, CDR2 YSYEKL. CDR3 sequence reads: CASSQVRRGQPQHF.

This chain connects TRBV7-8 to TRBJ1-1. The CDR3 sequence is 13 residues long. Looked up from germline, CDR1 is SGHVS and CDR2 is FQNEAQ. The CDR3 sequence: CASSYILTSDAFF.

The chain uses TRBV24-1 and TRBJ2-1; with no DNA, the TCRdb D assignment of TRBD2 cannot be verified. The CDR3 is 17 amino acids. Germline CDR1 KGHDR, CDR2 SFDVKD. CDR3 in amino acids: CATSDLSLAGAYNEQFF.

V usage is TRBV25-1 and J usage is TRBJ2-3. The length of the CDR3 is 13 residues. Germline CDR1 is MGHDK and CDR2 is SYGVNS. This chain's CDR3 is CASSMSSTDTQYF. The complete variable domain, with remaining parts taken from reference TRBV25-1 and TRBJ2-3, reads EADIYQTPRYLVIGTGKKITLECSQTMGHDKMYWYQQDPGMELHLIHYSYGVNSTEKGDLSSESTVSRIRTEHFPLTLESARPSHTSQYLCASSMSSTDTQYFGPGTRLTVL.

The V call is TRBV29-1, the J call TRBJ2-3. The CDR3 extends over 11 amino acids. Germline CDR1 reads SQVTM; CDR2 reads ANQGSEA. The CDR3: CSVASGDTQYF.

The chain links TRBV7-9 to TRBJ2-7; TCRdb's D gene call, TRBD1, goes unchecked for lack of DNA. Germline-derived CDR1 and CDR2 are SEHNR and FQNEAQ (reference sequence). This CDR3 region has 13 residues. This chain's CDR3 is CASSWAGGGEQYF.

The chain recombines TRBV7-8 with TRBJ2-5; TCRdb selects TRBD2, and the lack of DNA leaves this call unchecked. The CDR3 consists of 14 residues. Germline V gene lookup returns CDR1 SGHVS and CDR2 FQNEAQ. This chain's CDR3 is CASSKSGAGGTQYF.

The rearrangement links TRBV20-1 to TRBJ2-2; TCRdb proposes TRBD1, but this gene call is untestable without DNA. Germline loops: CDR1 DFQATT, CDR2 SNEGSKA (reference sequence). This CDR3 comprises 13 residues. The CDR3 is CSAPRQETGELFF.

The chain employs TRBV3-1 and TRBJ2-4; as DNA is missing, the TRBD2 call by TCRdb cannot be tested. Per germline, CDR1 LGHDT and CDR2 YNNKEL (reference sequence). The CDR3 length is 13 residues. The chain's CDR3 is CASLSEPAGKQYF.

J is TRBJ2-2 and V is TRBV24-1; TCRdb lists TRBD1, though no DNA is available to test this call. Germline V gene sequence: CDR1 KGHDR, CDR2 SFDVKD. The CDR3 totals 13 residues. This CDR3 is CATPDRVTGELFF.

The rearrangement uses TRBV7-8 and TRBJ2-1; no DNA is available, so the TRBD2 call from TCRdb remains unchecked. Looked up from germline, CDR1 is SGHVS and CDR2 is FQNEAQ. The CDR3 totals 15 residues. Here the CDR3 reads CASSFGTSGTNEQFF.

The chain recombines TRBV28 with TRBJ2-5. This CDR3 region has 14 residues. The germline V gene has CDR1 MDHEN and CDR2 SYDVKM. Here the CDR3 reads CASSLGGIQGAQYF.

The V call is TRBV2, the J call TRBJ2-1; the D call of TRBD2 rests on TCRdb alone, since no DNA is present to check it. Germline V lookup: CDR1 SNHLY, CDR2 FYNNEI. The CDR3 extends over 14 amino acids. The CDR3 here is CASSVTRTPNEQFF.

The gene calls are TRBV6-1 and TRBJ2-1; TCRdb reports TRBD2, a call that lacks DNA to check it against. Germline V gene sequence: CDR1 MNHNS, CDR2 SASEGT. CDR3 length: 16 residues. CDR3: CASSEARLAGVLEQFF.

CDR3 amino acids: CASSLGSGGLGDDEQFF. The chain is built from TRBV7-9 and TRBJ2-1; TCRdb picks TRBD2, but there is no DNA to check that call. The CDR3 sequence is 17 residues long. The germline CDR1 and CDR2 sequences are SEHNR and FQNEAQ (reference sequence).

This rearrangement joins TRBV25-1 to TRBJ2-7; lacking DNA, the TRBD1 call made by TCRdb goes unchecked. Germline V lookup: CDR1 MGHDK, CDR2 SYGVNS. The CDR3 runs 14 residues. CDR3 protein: CASSEYAGSYEQYF.

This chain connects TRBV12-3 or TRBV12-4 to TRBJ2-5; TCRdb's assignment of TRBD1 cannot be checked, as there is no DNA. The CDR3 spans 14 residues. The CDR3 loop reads CASSPGQAIETQYF.

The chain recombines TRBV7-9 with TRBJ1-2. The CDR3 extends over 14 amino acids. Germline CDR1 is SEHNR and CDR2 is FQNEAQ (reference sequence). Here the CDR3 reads CASSSLDWNYGYTF.

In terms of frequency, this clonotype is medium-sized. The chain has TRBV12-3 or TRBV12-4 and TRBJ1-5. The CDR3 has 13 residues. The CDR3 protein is CASSLEAGQPQHF.

The CDR3 spells CASSPARQGLITNYGYTF. This chain connects TRBV27 to TRBJ1-2; the D call of TRBD1 rests on TCRdb alone, since no DNA is present to check it. From germline, CDR1 is MNHEY and CDR2 SMNVEV (reference sequence). The CDR3 covers 18 residues.

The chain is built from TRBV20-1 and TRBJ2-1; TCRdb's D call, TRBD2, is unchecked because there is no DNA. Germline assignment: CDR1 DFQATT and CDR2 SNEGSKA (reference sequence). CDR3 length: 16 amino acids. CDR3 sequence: CSANPLAGGRDNEQFF.

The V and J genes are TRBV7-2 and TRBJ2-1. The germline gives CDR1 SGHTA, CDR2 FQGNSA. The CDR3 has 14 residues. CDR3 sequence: CASTRTSSYNEQFF.

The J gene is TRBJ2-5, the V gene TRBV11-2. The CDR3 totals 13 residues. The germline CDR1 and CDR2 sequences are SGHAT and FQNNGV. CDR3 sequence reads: CASSFGLKETQYF. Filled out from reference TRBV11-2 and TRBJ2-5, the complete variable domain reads EAGVAQSPRYKIIEKRQSVAFWCNPISGHATLYWYQQILGQGPKLLIQFQNNGVVDDSQLPKDRFSAERLKGVDSTLKIQPAKLEDSAVYLCASSFGLKETQYFGPGTRLLVL.

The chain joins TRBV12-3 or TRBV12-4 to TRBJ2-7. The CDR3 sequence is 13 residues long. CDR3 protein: CASSPGTHYEQYF.

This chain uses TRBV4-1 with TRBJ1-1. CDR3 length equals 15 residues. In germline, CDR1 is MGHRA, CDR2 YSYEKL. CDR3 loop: CASSQGGLVGTEAFF.